This T cell receptor (beta chain) stems from a study of blood T cells in healthy people across ages. Study results and limitations: The recorded TCR beta diversity per million T cells decreased in a roughly linear manner with age.

Regarding this clonotype: Its specificity is unknown.

Aged about 6 to 90, donors were systemically healthy Caucasians from Russia. Isolation yielded PBMCs, at least 7 million per sample, in every case. Germline V gene sequence: CDR1 SGHAT, CDR2 FQNNGV. The germline V and J ends were trimmed by 6 bases and 6 bases, with 9 bases remaining between them. This CDR3 contains 11 residues. A second PCR, run for roughly 7 to 12 cycles, used a sample-barcoded 5' primer plus a J-beta primer mix. One entry per CDR3 protein, called by TCRdb with MiXCR from the 5' RACE reads. The table has about 800,000 distinct CDR3 sequences, 58% seen once; the top ten hold roughly 22%.

The chain couples TRBV11-2 to TRBJ2-7; TRBD2 might be the D (5 bases). The sample was blood. This receptor was taken from a man aged 30 to 45 in good health. CDR3 in DNA: TGTGCCAGCAGGGCGGGCCCCGAGCAGTACTTC. Translated: CASRAGPEQYF.